These 20 T cell receptor beta chains originate from one sample sequenced in a study of blood T cell repertoires in COVID-19. The protocol was immunoSEQ multiplex PCR, while the TCRdb copy is restricted to in-frame clones and leaves out a portion. The sample gives 270,000 or so clones, more than 70% of which show up once; around 2.9% is in the top ten. The sequenced sample was peripheral blood. These TCRs come from a woman under 30 with acute or convalescent COVID-19.

This chain joins TRBV7-2 and TRBJ2-7, with D perhaps matching TRBD1 (6 bases). Germline CDR1 and CDR2: SGHTA and FQGNSA. The V end was cut by 4 bases, the J end by 5 bases, with 15 bases between. The CDR3 spans 14 residues. The CDR3 protein is CASSSTPGVHEQYF. CDR3 nucleotide sequence: TGTGCCAGCAGCTCCACACCAGGGGTCCACGAGCAGTACTTC.

On this clone itself: The sample carries other DNA sequences with the same CDR3. The genes are TRBV18 and TRBJ2-7; the D is unclear. V shed 0 bases and J shed 3 bases, with 6 bases lying between them. This CDR3 region has 13 residues. Germline-derived CDR1 and CDR2 are KGHSH and LQKENI. The CDR3 sequence: CASSPPSVYEQYF. In DNA form, the CDR3 reads TGTGCCAGCTCACCACCCTCAGTCTACGAGCAGTACTTC.

The chain employs TRBV25-1 and TRBJ2-3; tentative D call: TRBD1 (6 bases). CDR3 size: 15 residues. Trimming took 3 bases from V and 1 from J, leaving 11 bases between them. Germline V CDR1 and CDR2: MGHDK, SYGVNS. Here the CDR3 DNA reads TGTGCCAGCAGTGACCCGGGACACCGCACAGATACGCAGTATTTT. It codes for CASSDPGHRTDTQYF. Variable domain in full (rest from reference TRBV25-1 and TRBJ2-3): EADIYQTPRYLVIGTGKKITLECSQTMGHDKMYWYQQDPGMELHLIHYSYGVNSTEKGDLSSESTVSRIRTEHFPLTLESARPSHTSQYLCASSDPGHRTDTQYFGPGTRLTVL.

J is TRBJ2-7 and V is TRBV27, with 11 bases identical to TRBD2. This CDR3 is built from 14 residues. Germline CDR1 is MNHEY and CDR2 is SMNVEV (reference sequence). V was pared by 2 bases and J by 5 bases, with 2 bases of the junction left unmatched. The CDR3 protein is CASSLLAGGNEQYF. CDR3 DNA: TGTGCCAGCAGTTTACTAGCGGGGGGTAACGAGCAGTACTTC.

This chain connects TRBV4-2 to TRBJ2-1; D may be TRBD2 (7 bases). This CDR3 spans 16 amino acids. Per the germline V gene, CDR1 is LGHNA and CDR2 is YNFKEQ. With 4 bases removed from V and 9 bases from J, the gap between germline ends came to 22 bases. CDR3 DNA sequence: TGTGCCAGCAGCCGGAGGGGGTCGCGCGGGAGATTTGAGCAGTTCTTC. Amino acid sequence: CASSRRGSRGRFEQFF.

This chain joins TRBV19 and TRBJ2-4; tentatively, D is TRBD1 (5 bases). The CDR3 extends over 14 amino acids. V dropped 7 bases and J dropped 3 bases, with 13 bases sitting between them. Germline lookup yields CDR1 LNHDA and CDR2 SQIVND (reference sequence). In DNA form, the CDR3 reads TGTGCCAGTACCAGGACATCCGGCAAAAACATTCAGTACTTC. This codes for CASTRTSGKNIQYF.

CDR3 loop: CASSRWSGSYEQYF. The CDR3 coding sequence is TGTGCCAGCTCACGGTGGTCGGGATCCTACGAGCAGTACTTC. The chain carries TRBV18 and TRBJ2-7; D perhaps matches TRBD2 (5 bases). CDR1 and CDR2 (germline): KGHSH, LQKENI. V was clipped by 4 bases and J by 1 base, with 11 bases between them. There are 14 residues in the CDR3.

Comments on this clone: Distinct nucleotide sequences in the sample also encode this CDR3. The chain links TRBV29-1 to TRBJ2-3, with TRBD2 matching 12 bases. Germline-derived CDR1 and CDR2 are SQVTM and ANQGSEA. This CDR3 is built from 14 residues. V lost 7 bases to trimming and J lost 0 bases; unmatched junction nucleotides: 2. The CDR3 DNA reads as TGCAGCGGGGGACTAGCGGGTAGCACAGATACGCAGTATTTT. Its translation: CSGGLAGSTDTQYF.

This chain uses TRBV4-2 with TRBJ2-7, with a weak D call TRBD2 (6 bases). The CDR3 loop spans 15 amino acids. Germline V gene data show CDR1 as LGHNA and CDR2 as YNFKEQ. V gave up 1 base and J gave up 2 bases, with 12 bases separating them. CDR3 nucleotides: TGTGCCAGCAGCCAAGCTGGAGGGCCTACCTACGAGCAGTACTTC. It translates to CASSQAGGPTYEQYF.

The chain is built from TRBV24-1 and TRBJ2-7, with 8 bases identical to TRBD1. CDR1 KGHDR and CDR2 SFDVKD come from the germline V gene. Unmatched junction bases numbered 7, after V lost 4 bases and J lost 3 bases. The CDR3 is made up of 15 amino acids. This chain's CDR3 is CATSEPGTGRYEQYF. As DNA, the CDR3 is TGTGCCACCAGTGAACCCGGGACAGGCCGCTACGAGCAGTACTTC.

Comment on this clone: Distinct nucleotide sequences in the sample also encode this CDR3. The gene calls are TRBV19 and TRBJ1-2; D not resolved. Trimming left V 3 bases short and J 1 base short, with 6 bases between. From germline, CDR1 is LNHDA and CDR2 SQIVND (reference sequence). This CDR3 spans 13 amino acids. The CDR3 reads CASSIGLNYGYTF. The DNA for the CDR3 is TGTGCCAGTAGTATTGGCCTTAACTATGGCTACACCTTC.

V is TRBV14 and J is TRBJ2-3, with D possibly TRBD2 on 6 matching bases. Per germline, CDR1 SGHDN and CDR2 FVKESK. The CDR3 has 17 amino acids. The V end was cut by 0 bases, the J end by 0 bases, with 13 bases between. The CDR3: CASSQELTEGSTDTQYF. Here the CDR3 DNA reads TGTGCCAGCAGCCAAGAACTGACGGAGGGTAGCACAGATACGCAGTATTTT.

This chain uses TRBV28 with TRBJ2-3; D is ambiguous. V was clipped by 7 bases and J by 4 bases, with 18 bases between them. CDR3 length equals 15 residues. From germline, CDR1 is MDHEN and CDR2 SYDVKM. CDR3 nucleotides: TGTGCCAGCATCAGTGAGGCGGCGGCCTCAGATACGCAGTATTTT. This translates into CASISEAAASDTQYF.

This clone has only one observation. The chain links TRBV12-5 to TRBJ2-1; 11 bases are a match to TRBD2. This CDR3 region has 18 residues. Trimming removed 1 base from V and 4 bases from J; junction bases left unmatched: 9. Germline V gene lookup returns CDR1 LGHNT and CDR2 FRNRAP. The CDR3: CASGLAQNSGREYNEQFF. The CDR3 region has the DNA TGTGCTAGTGGTTTGGCCCAAAATAGCGGGAGGGAATACAATGAGCAGTTCTTC.

The chain uses TRBV7-2 and TRBJ2-2; 9 bases fit TRBD1. J lost 6 bases, V lost 1 base, and 3 bases had no gene match. CDR3 length: 15 amino acids. Germline loops: CDR1 SGHTA, CDR2 FQGNSA. The CDR3 is CASSLGDRVAGELFF. The CDR3 DNA follows: TGTGCCAGCAGCTTAGGGGACAGGGTAGCCGGGGAGCTGTTTTTT.

The V gene is TRBV19, the J gene TRBJ1-1; 7 positions agree with TRBD1. The germline V gene has CDR1 LNHDA and CDR2 SQIVND (reference sequence). This CDR3 has 14 amino acids. Trimming at V came to 9 bases and at J to 7 bases, leaving 14 bases not matched to a gene. The CDR3 is CASRPTQGTVEAFF. The CDR3 nucleotides read TGTGCCAGCCGACCAACTCAAGGGACAGTTGAAGCTTTCTTT.

The rearrangement links TRBV7-2 to TRBJ2-3; 9 nucleotides agree with TRBD1. Germline V lookup: CDR1 SGHTA, CDR2 FQGNSA. The CDR3 loop spans 16 amino acids. V shed 5 bases, J shed 2 bases, and the junction held 8 bases outside the gene matches. Here the CDR3 DNA reads TGTGCCAGCAGCGCGATGGGACAGGGATACACAGATACGCAGTATTTT. It codes for CASSAMGQGYTDTQYF.

The chain is built from TRBV7-9 and TRBJ2-7, with a tentative D call TRBD1 (7 bases). V gave up 0 bases and J gave up 3 bases, with 15 bases separating them. Germline V gives CDR1 SEHNR, CDR2 FQNEAQ (reference sequence). CDR3 length equals 16 residues. The CDR3 coding sequence is TGTGCCAGCAGCTTAGCGCGTTCAGGGGGGCACTACGAGCAGTACTTC. Amino acids: CASSLARSGGHYEQYF.

The chain carries TRBV7-6 and TRBJ1-2; 8 bases agree with TRBD1. Unmatched junction bases numbered 7, after V lost 5 bases and J lost 5 bases. Germline CDR1 reads SGHVS; CDR2 reads FNYEAQ. The CDR3 covers 14 residues. CDR3 DNA: TGTGCCAGCAGCCGTGGGGGACAGGCGTATGGCTACACCTTC. This encodes CASSRGGQAYGYTF.

The chain combines TRBV7-3 with TRBJ2-2; TRBD2 is a possible D gene (6 bases). Per the germline V gene, CDR1 is SGHTA and CDR2 is FQGTGA. V gave up 6 bases and J gave up 3 bases, with 11 bases separating them. CDR3 length equals 14 residues. CDR3 DNA sequence: TGTGCCAGCAGTCGGGACTCGTACACCGGGGAGCTGTTTTTT. As protein: CASSRDSYTGELFF.